This TCR beta chain was recovered during a study of shared clonotypes between healthy human individuals. Data came from immunoSEQ multiplex PCR; TCRdb stores just in-frame clones and leaves some out. In the table there are some 500,000 clones, approximately 95% of which are singletons. The CDR3 contains 14 residues. Trimming left V 7 bases short and J 3 bases short, with 16 bases between. CDR1 and CDR2 (germline): MDHEN, SYDVKM. This TCR derives from a woman younger than 45 in good health. Source material: naive CD4+ T cells sorted from blood. As for subset: CD45RA+ positively selected. The chain employs TRBV28 and TRBJ2-7, with a possible D match to TRBD2 (6 bases). The CDR3 reads CASTLSSVSYEQYF. CDR3 DNA sequence: TGTGCCAGCACCTTATCTAGCGTAAGCTACGAGCAGTACTTC.